A single sample is the source of the 27 T cell receptor beta chains below, sequenced in a study of cytomegalovirus exposure and HLA in healthy donors. The PCR ran on 60 Vbeta and 13 Jbeta primers. TCRdb's copy holds only in-frame clones and misses some; the assay was immunoSEQ multiplex PCR. The sample holds 95,000 to 150,000 clones, around four fifths seen once. Sequencing input: PBMCs. The receptors originated from a woman aged 40 to 50 in good health and CMV-seronegative.

This rearrangement joins TRBV29-1 to TRBJ2-3, with a tentative D call TRBD2 (6 bases). The germline V and J ends were trimmed by 0 bases and 2 bases, with 12 bases remaining between them. Germline lookup yields CDR1 SQVTM and CDR2 ANQGSEA. The CDR3 is 15 residues long. The CDR3 sequence: CSVEDLEGYTDTQYF. CDR3 DNA: TGCAGCGTTGAAGATCTGGAGGGGTACACAGATACGCAGTATTTT.

The genes are TRBV4-1 and TRBJ2-7, with 8 bases matching TRBD1. The germline V gene encodes CDR1 MGHRA and CDR2 YSYEKL. This CDR3 contains 14 residues. V shed 4 bases, J shed 1 base, and the junction held 3 bases outside the gene matches. CDR3 amino acids: CASSLDRGSYEQYF. DNA of the CDR3: TGCGCCAGCAGCCTCGACAGGGGATCCTACGAGCAGTACTTC.

The chain recombines TRBV6-1 with TRBJ2-1, with 7 bases fitting TRBD1. With V trimmed by 5 bases and J by 8 bases, 3 bases remained unmatched. In germline, CDR1 is MNHNS, CDR2 SASEGT. The CDR3 spans 12 residues. The CDR3 nucleotides are TGTGCCAGCAGTACACAGGGGTATGAGCAGTTCTTC. This gives the protein CASSTQGYEQFF.

CDR3 protein: CASSSSSYEQYF. CDR3 in DNA: TGTGCCAGCAGCTCTAGCTCCTACGAGCAGTACTTC. This chain links TRBV9 with TRBJ2-7; D is undetermined. The CDR3 is 12 residues long. Trimming shortened V by 4 bases and J by 0 bases, and 5 bases separated the two germline ends. The germline V gene encodes CDR1 SGDLS and CDR2 YYNGEE.

V is TRBV28 and J is TRBJ2-1, with 14 bases fitting TRBD2. CDR3 length: 15 residues. From germline, CDR1 is MDHEN and CDR2 SYDVKM. V was clipped by 7 bases and J by 7 bases; unmatched bases: 6. DNA for the CDR3: TGTGCCAGCACAACGGGGACTAGCGGGAGTAATGAGCAGTTCTTC. Translated, it gives CASTTGTSGSNEQFF.

This clone was detected a few times. CDR3 sequence (DNA): TGTGCCAGCAAAACCGGTCAGGGCGCTTACGAGCAGTACTTC. Protein: CASKTGQGAYEQYF. The chain combines TRBV6-6 with TRBJ2-7; weak D call: TRBD1 (5 bases). V dropped 7 bases and J dropped 4 bases, with 17 bases sitting between them. Germline CDR1 MNHNY, CDR2 SVGAGI (reference sequence). CDR3 length: 14 amino acids.

The table lists this clone with a count of one. The rearrangement links TRBV7-9 to TRBJ1-2, with 7 nucleotides matching TRBD1. The CDR3 has 13 residues. After removal of 4 bases from V and 4 bases from J, the junction contained 3 bases not matched to a gene. Germline CDR1 and CDR2: SEHNR and FQNEAQ (reference sequence). The CDR3 bases are TGTGCCAGCAGCTCCAGGGACAGCTATGGCTACACCTTC. It yields the protein CASSSRDSYGYTF.

The rearrangement links TRBV6-6 to TRBJ2-7; the D gene is possibly TRBD1 (5 bases). Deletions cut 6 bases from V and 5 bases from J, with 11 bases between. CDR3 length: 12 amino acids. Germline lookup yields CDR1 MNHNY and CDR2 SVGAGI (reference sequence). In nucleotides, the CDR3 is TGTGCCAGCAGCCGACAGTCCCACGAGCAGTACTTC. This sequence encodes CASSRQSHEQYF.

This rearrangement joins TRBV29-1 to TRBJ2-3, with 13 bases identical to TRBD2. Germline loops: CDR1 SQVTM, CDR2 ANQGSEA. The CDR3 spans 15 residues. V gave up 7 bases and J gave up 2 bases; unmatched junction bases: 6. The CDR3 DNA is TGCAGCGCTGGGACTAGCGGGAAGAACACAGATACGCAGTATTTT. Residues: CSAGTSGKNTDTQYF.

The rearrangement uses TRBV18 and TRBJ2-7; 7 nucleotides line up with TRBD1. Unmatched junction bases numbered 15, after V lost 6 bases and J lost 7 bases. CDR1 and CDR2 from the germline V gene are KGHSH and LQKENI. This CDR3 contains 15 residues. The CDR3 here is CASSSQGLIGVEQYF. In DNA, the CDR3 is TGTGCCAGCTCGTCACAGGGGCTTATCGGGGTAGAGCAGTACTTC.

This clone was seen a single time. The chain recombines TRBV11-1 with TRBJ2-3, with a weak D call TRBD2 (6 bases). The CDR3 extends over 16 amino acids. Germline-derived CDR1 and CDR2 are SGHAT and FQDESV (reference sequence). Trimming shortened V by 7 bases and J by 6 bases, and 23 bases separated the two germline ends. The DNA for the CDR3 is TGTGCCAGCATGGGGGTGTTGGCGGGACTCACTGATACGCAGTATTTT. It codes for CASMGVLAGLTDTQYF.

Points on this clone: Its ends do not fully match the called genes, so a read error is possible. The genes are TRBV19 and TRBJ2-5; 7 nucleotides line up with TRBD1. The CDR3 covers 15 residues. From germline, CDR1 is LNHDA and CDR2 SQIVND (reference sequence). CDR3 nucleotides: TGTGCCAATAGTCCCCCGACAGGGCAGGGGGAGACCCAGTACTTC. This sequence encodes CANSPPTGQGETQYF.

In this sample, this clone turned up a few times. The genes are TRBV6-5 and TRBJ2-7; D possibly corresponds to TRBD1 (6 bases). CDR1 MNHEY and CDR2 SVGAGI come from the germline V gene. This CDR3 is 13 amino acids long. Trimming removed 6 bases at V and 4 bases at J, with 13 bases between. CDR3: CASRLDRRYEQYF. The CDR3 nucleotides are TGTGCCAGCAGGCTAGACAGGCGGTACGAGCAGTACTTC.

With regard to this clone: Relative to the germline gene, one junction end is altered; a read error may explain this. The chain couples TRBV7-9 to TRBJ2-1; 11 bases map to TRBD2. From germline, CDR1 is SEHNR and CDR2 FQNEAQ (reference sequence). This CDR3 region has 16 residues. The CDR3 sequence is CSSSLVGLAGYNEQFF. In DNA, the CDR3 is TGTTCCAGCAGCTTAGTTGGACTAGCGGGTTACAATGAGCAGTTCTTC.

This rearrangement joins TRBV18 to TRBJ2-7; D might be TRBD2 (7 bases). The germline V and J ends were trimmed by 3 bases and 4 bases, with 16 bases remaining between them. Germline loops: CDR1 KGHSH, CDR2 LQKENI. CDR3 length: 15 amino acids. CDR3 amino acids: CASSPGGRGGYEQYF. Here the CDR3 DNA reads TGTGCCAGCTCACCTGGGGGGCGCGGGGGTTACGAGCAGTACTTC.

The CDR3 DNA reads as TGTGCCAGCAGCTTAGAGGGTTCCACTGAAGCTTTCTTT. This gives the protein CASSLEGSTEAFF. The chain is built from TRBV6-5 and TRBJ1-1, with D uncertain. Germline CDR1 MNHEY, CDR2 SVGAGI. Trimming took 6 bases from V and 4 from J, leaving 12 bases between them. The CDR3 totals 13 residues.

The chain uses TRBV4-3 and TRBJ1-2; 8 nucleotides align to TRBD1. V gave up 4 bases and J gave up 6 bases; unmatched junction bases: 7. The germline V gene has CDR1 LGHNA and CDR2 YSLEER. The CDR3 is made up of 14 amino acids. This CDR3 is CASSPGQGVDGYTF. The CDR3 nucleotides are TGCGCCAGCAGCCCTGGACAGGGTGTCGATGGCTACACCTTC.

The rearrangement uses TRBV2 and TRBJ1-2; D gene uncertain. This CDR3 spans 14 amino acids. Per germline, CDR1 SNHLY and CDR2 FYNNEI. V lost 4 bases and J 8 bases, leaving 17 bases between the germline ends. CDR3 in amino acids: CASSAGDMAGGYTF. CDR3 sequence (DNA): TGTGCCAGCAGTGCCGGGGATATGGCTGGAGGCTACACCTTC.

This sequence joins TRBV5-1 and TRBJ1-4, with D tentatively TRBD1 (5 bases). CDR3 size: 15 residues. Germline lookup yields CDR1 SGHRS and CDR2 YFSETQ. V lost 1 base to trimming and J lost 0 bases, with 7 bases between them. CDR3 coding DNA: TGCGCCAGCAGCTTGCAGGGTACAACTAATGAAAAACTGTTTTTT. Protein product: CASSLQGTTNEKLFF.

The chain joins TRBV7-9 to TRBJ2-5, with a tentative D call TRBD2 (6 bases). V was shortened by 1 base and J by 5 bases, with 14 bases between the two germline ends. This CDR3 comprises 15 residues. Germline V gene lookup returns CDR1 SEHNR and CDR2 FQNEAQ (reference sequence). The DNA for the CDR3 is TGTGCCAGCAGCTTAGGCCGAGCGGGCGGCGAGACCCAGTACTTC. Translation gives CASSLGRAGGETQYF.

Notes on this clone: Other DNA variants within this sample encode the same CDR3. The rearrangement uses TRBV9 and TRBJ1-1, with D possibly matching TRBD1 (6 bases). Trimming cost V 3 bases and J 0 bases, with 9 bases left between them. Germline CDR1 reads SGDLS; CDR2 reads YYNGEE. The CDR3 runs to 14 residues. CDR3 sequence: CASSANRVNTEAFF. The CDR3 DNA sequence: TGTGCCAGCAGCGCGAACAGGGTGAACACTGAAGCTTTCTTT.

This clone has only one observation. The chain employs TRBV5-1 and TRBJ2-3; D is perhaps TRBD2 (6 bases). V was pared by 4 bases and J by 0 bases, with 9 bases between. The germline V gene encodes CDR1 SGHRS and CDR2 YFSETQ. This CDR3 contains 14 residues. This CDR3 reads CASSRERSTDTQYF. The CDR3 DNA follows: TGCGCCAGCAGCCGGGAGCGAAGCACAGATACGCAGTATTTT.

A word on this clone: The same CDR3 can be traced to other DNA sequences in this sample. This rearrangement joins TRBV19 to TRBJ1-2; 7 bases match TRBD1. The ends lost 3 bases at V and 3 bases at J; junction bases unmatched: 1. In germline, CDR1 is LNHDA, CDR2 SQIVND (reference sequence). There are 13 residues in the CDR3. In DNA, the CDR3 is TGTGCCAGTAGTATCGGACAGGACTATGGCTACACCTTC. Protein sequence: CASSIGQDYGYTF.

The chain has TRBV19 and TRBJ1-4; 10 nucleotides match TRBD1. Germline loops: CDR1 LNHDA, CDR2 SQIVND (reference sequence). This CDR3 is built from 17 residues. V trimming: 4 bases; J trimming: 8 bases; junction bases outside the gene matches: 13. In DNA form, the CDR3 reads TGTGCCAGTAGTACTCCCGGGAGGGACAGGGGAAAAGAAAAACTGTTTTTT. This gives the protein CASSTPGRDRGKEKLFF.

The chain couples TRBV7-9 to TRBJ2-4; D gene uncertain. This CDR3 contains 14 residues. Germline CDR1 and CDR2: SEHNR and FQNEAQ (reference sequence). The V gene lost 1 base and the J gene lost 8 bases, with 12 bases spanning the gap. In DNA, the CDR3 is TGTGCCAGCAGCTTAGACACGGCGGCGGACATTCAGTACTTC. This gives the protein CASSLDTAADIQYF.

For the CDR3, the DNA is TGTGCCAGCAGCCAAGAGGGTGGGACAGGGTGGATTGGGACTGAAGCTTTCTTT. This translates into CASSQEGGTGWIGTEAFF. This chain joins TRBV4-2 and TRBJ1-1, with 9 bases that match TRBD1. CDR3 length: 18 amino acids. Germline lookup yields CDR1 LGHNA and CDR2 YNFKEQ. Trimming removed 0 bases from V and 5 bases from J; junction bases left unmatched: 13.

This chain connects TRBV10-2 to TRBJ2-7; 8 bases agree with TRBD2. Germline assignment: CDR1 WSHSY and CDR2 SAAADI. V shed 7 bases, J shed 2 bases, and the junction held 7 bases outside the gene matches. The CDR3 contains 14 residues. The CDR3 DNA sequence: TGCGCCAGCAAGGTAGCGGGATCCCCCTACGAGCAGTACTTC. Translated, it gives CASKVAGSPYEQYF.